This T cell receptor beta chain was identified during a study of blood T cell repertoires in COVID-19 (dated by TCRdb to 2019 to 2021). General notes on the study: Samples covering the acute and convalescent phases of COVID-19 were provided by collaborators in the United States, Italy and Spain. The material from the prospective study consisted of cDNA or gDNA derived from T cells, B-cell-depleted T cells, or PBMCs. Deeply sampled blood TCRbeta repertoires from subjects exposed to, actively infected with, or recovered from COVID-19 were included in the dataset. The repertoires were made available in a free public database intended to serve as a resource for research on the immune response to SARS-CoV-2. The samples were drawn from two sources: the first 160 participants of the ongoing ImmuneRACE study, and approximately 1,300 subjects contributed by 6 global collaborators. Nearly every sample came with metadata listing a de-identified subject ID, COVID-19 status, age in years and sex. Where available, HLA class I and class II types were obtained from metadata supplied by the sample provider rather than from assay-based typing. General conclusions and limits of the study: The quantity of clinical and demographic metadata differed by source and by participant and was supplied without curation.

Including cysteine and phenylalanine, the CDR3 has 13 amino acids. Only the CDR3 DNA is retained, 39 bases long and in frame from the first base. The junction shows trimming of 5 bases on V and 7 bases on J, plus 14 bases between the germline ends. CDR1 SGHTA and CDR2 FQGTGA are derived from the germline V gene. At one collaborating source in Seattle, patients were enrolled during active infection and were followed longitudinally through the course of disease. The collaborating institutions used their own protocols to collect whole blood in K2EDTA tubes. For TCRbeta analysis, collaborator samples were shipped as frozen whole blood, as isolated PBMCs, or as DNA extracted from either sample type. On this clone: Which antigen it targets is not known. No much larger clonotype is one base removed from it; base qualities were not supplied.

TCRbeta CDR3 regions were amplified from genomic DNA using the immunoSEQ Assay, a bias-controlled multiplex PCR. The study's own analysis went as follows. Within the assay, amplification of reference gene primers was used to estimate how many nucleated cells each sample contained. To quantify the absolute abundance of each unique TCRbeta CDR3 rearrangement, sequence reads were collapsed and filtered. For each sample, productive Simpson clonality was calculated as the square root of Simpson's diversity index across productive rearrangements. The table comes from immuneACCESS by way of TCRdb, which keeps in-frame sequences with V and J called. Part of the clones is missing from these tables; in studies checked, under half for an unresolved V gene and the rest for unknown reasons. V and J calls and clone size are as listed in that table; D and trimming were resolved from the DNA. The table for this sample lists about 97,000 clones; about 85% of them were counted only once. The ten largest clones add up to roughly 5.6% of the sample.

The chain links TRBV7-3 with TRBJ1-1; no D gene call is confident. This receptor was obtained from a woman in her fifties or sixties with COVID-19, enrolled during active disease. Input material: peripheral blood. The nucleotide sequence reads as follows: TGTGCCAGCAGCCCCCAGAACAGCCATGAAGCTTTCTTT. Its amino acids are CASSPQNSHEAFF.